A single sample gave rise to the 2 T cell receptor beta chains below, sequenced in a study of T cells after yellow fever vaccination. TCRdb itself ran the 5' RACE reads through MiXCR, one entry per CDR3 protein. The table has some 390,000 distinct CDR3 sequences, 18% seen once. Specimen: PBMCs, collected before the yellow fever booster vaccination. These TCRs come from a young man who received the YFV17D yellow fever vaccine.

This chain joins TRBV5-1 and TRBJ2-7; 9 nucleotides line up with TRBD2. Germline-derived CDR1 and CDR2 are SGHRS and YFSETQ. Trimming removed 4 bases from V and 2 bases from J; junction bases left unmatched: 7. This CDR3 is built from 15 residues. The DNA for the CDR3 is TGCGCCAGCAGCCCGTTAGCGGGGGCAGCCTACGAGCAGTACTTC. It translates to CASSPLAGAAYEQYF.

The chain joins TRBV4-3 to TRBJ2-3; D possibly matches TRBD1 or TRBD2 (5 bases each). Trimming cost V 4 bases and J 4 bases, with 9 bases left between them. CDR3 length: 13 residues. Germline CDR1 is LGHNA and CDR2 is YSLEER. CDR3 in amino acids: CASSRDGADTQYF. CDR3 bases: TGCGCCAGCAGCCGGGACGGGGCAGATACGCAGTATTTT.